The text below deals with one TCR beta chain. The sample holds many counts of this clonotype. Its antigen target is currently unknown. No base qualities exist here, and no much larger clone lies one base off it. Reads for this sample came from an Illumina HiSeq 2000. TCR beta chain libraries were generated by multiplex PCR amplification. High-throughput sequencing was used to analyze the amplified TCR beta chain products. TCRdb itself trimmed the public reads at Q25 with fastp, ran MiXCR and retained productive beta chains. Merged by CDR3 protein, the rows form single entries marked with the most common genes and DNA. The sample has roughly 130,000 distinct CDR3 sequences on record, roughly 21% of them singletons. The biggest ten clones account for roughly 4% of the sample. These data originate in a study of breast tumors, draining lymph nodes, adjacent tissues listed by TCRdb under 2016. Regarding the research as a whole: TCR beta repertoires were compared across tumor, adjacent nontumor tissue and axillary lymph nodes obtained from breast cancer patients. In human breast cancer, the study set out to assess how tumor, surrounding tissue and draining lymph node repertoires relate to one another and whether T cells might be exchanged between them. The full study reports these points: A scenario in which most tumor T cells derive from the lymph node and then expand within tumor tissue was judged to be consistent with the data. Tumor and nontumor tissue repertoires were significantly more similar in luminal-like than in basal-like breast cancer. Tumor T-cell repertoires showed less diversity than lymph node repertoires and more diversity than nontumor tissue repertoires, and tumor T-cell repertoires showed preferential V and J gene usage. Rather than being directly demonstrated, the conclusion that tumor T cells originate in lymph nodes was presented as consistent with a hypothesis.

The lymph node samples were taken from the axillary draining lymph nodes of breast cancer patients. From cysteine to phenylalanine, the CDR3 is 16 amino acids long. Only CDR3 DNA remains: 48 bases, in frame from the first base. The germline V gene (reference sequence) supplies CDR1 DFQATT and CDR2 SNEGSKA. Trimming removed 0 bases from V and 0 bases from J, leaving 13 bases between the germline ends. Material: axillary lymph node tissue. Rearrangement joined TRBV20-1 to TRBJ2-3, and perhaps TRBD2 as D gene, on 6 matching bases. This receptor was obtained from a female donor with breast cancer. Some clones in this sample may be carry-over from other donors' samples. DNA sequence: TGCAGTGCTAGAGATTCTAGCGAGGACAGCACAGATACGCAGTATTTT. Its translation reads: CSARDSSEDSTDTQYF.